Listed below are T cell receptor beta chains from one sample, sequenced in a study of shared clonotypes between healthy human individuals. Produced via immunoSEQ multiplex PCR; TCRdb's table is partial and in-frame only. The sample records some 2,100,000 clones, roughly 91% being singletons. Material: naive CD8+ T cells from PBMCs. Every receptor here comes from a man between 18 and 29 years old in good health. Some clones in this sample may be carry-over from other donors' samples. Each CDR3 is given with its conserved first and last residue. The D gene is left open where the match is weak. The size field is filled for only some rows; it gives once, few, many or a size class.

J: TRBJ2-2
V: TRBV27
size: -
D: -
CDR3: CASSLSVGAGTGELFF
DNA: TGTGCCAGCAGTTTATCGGTGGGAGCGGGCACCGGGGAGCTGTTTTTT

J: TRBJ2-1
V: TRBV6-1
size: -
D: TRBD2
CDR3: CASRTSGAYNEQFF
DNA: TGTGCCAGCCGTACTAGCGGGGCATACAATGAGCAGTTCTTC

J: TRBJ2-7
V: TRBV7-9
size: -
D: -
CDR3: CASKESSYEQYF
DNA: TGTGCCAGCAAAGAGAGCTCCTACGAGCAGTACTTC

J: TRBJ1-1
V: TRBV25-1
size: -
D: -
CDR3: CASSAGLPTEAFF
DNA: TGTGCCAGCAGTGCCGGTCTTCCCACTGAAGCTTTCTTT

J: TRBJ2-3
V: TRBV7-8
size: -
D: -
CDR3: CASSPIRTKTDTQYF
DNA: TGTGCCAGCAGTCCCATCAGGACTAAAACAGATACGCAGTATTTT

J: TRBJ2-5
V: TRBV14
size: -
D: TRBD1
CDR3: CASSRISPGQGRETQYF
DNA: TGTGCCAGCAGCCGCATTTCTCCCGGACAGGGGCGAGAGACCCAGTACTTC

J: TRBJ2-2
V: TRBV27
size: -
D: -
CDR3: CASSLSLTNTGELFF
DNA: TGTGCCAGCAGTTTATCTCTTACGAACACCGGGGAGCTGTTTTTT

J: TRBJ1-1
V: TRBV5-6
size: -
D: TRBD1
CDR3: CASSRQGGRTEAFF
DNA: TGTGCCAGCAGCCGACAGGGGGGGAGGACTGAAGCTTTCTTT

J: TRBJ2-7
V: TRBV6-1
size: -
D: TRBD1
CDR3: CASSEMWGQGYEQYF
DNA: TGTGCCAGCAGTGAAATGTGGGGACAGGGATACGAGCAGTACTTC

J: TRBJ1-1
V: TRBV6-4
size: -
D: TRBD1
CDR3: CASSDSTRDSWFGTEAFF
DNA: TGTGCCAGCAGTGACTCGACCCGGGACAGTTGGTTTGGCACTGAAGCTTTCTTT

J: TRBJ1-5
V: TRBV4-3
size: -
D: -
CDR3: CASSQDRTQPQHF
DNA: TGCGCCAGCAGCCAAGATCGGACTCAGCCCCAGCATTTT

J: TRBJ2-7
V: TRBV27
size: -
D: TRBD1
CDR3: CASSSFVGQGADEQYF
DNA: TGTGCCAGCAGTTCTTTCGTGGGGCAGGGGGCGGACGAGCAGTACTTC

J: TRBJ2-1
V: TRBV28
size: -
D: TRBD2
CDR3: CASSGDRAGAGNYNEQFF
DNA: TGTGCCAGCAGTGGTGACCGGGCGGGAGCAGGGAATTACAATGAGCAGTTCTTC

J: TRBJ1-2
V: TRBV23-1
size: -
D: TRBD1
CDR3: CASSQSGPDRNYYGYTF
DNA: TGCGCCAGCAGTCAATCCGGACCGGACAGGAACTACTATGGCTACACCTTC

J: TRBJ1-1
V: TRBV10-2
size: few
D: -
CDR3: CASSETGNTEAFF
DNA: TGCGCCAGCAGTGAGACAGGGAACACTGAAGCTTTCTTT

J: TRBJ2-3
V: TRBV29-1
size: -
D: -
CDR3: CSVSGVRGDTQYF
DNA: TGCAGCGTCTCAGGGGTCCGAGGAGATACGCAGTATTTT

J: TRBJ1-1
V: TRBV28
size: -
D: -
CDR3: CASRQGLNTEAFF
DNA: TGTGCCAGCAGACAGGGTTTGAACACTGAAGCTTTCTTT

J: TRBJ2-4
V: TRBV10-3
size: many
D: TRBD2
CDR3: CAISEGRGRHIQYF
DNA: TGTGCCATCAGTGAGGGTCGCGGGAGACACATTCAGTACTTC

J: TRBJ1-2
V: TRBV18
size: -
D: -
CDR3: CASSNGLFGQKGLVGDYTF
DNA: TGTGCCAGCTCAAATGGCCTTTTCGGGCAGAAAGGTCTCGTTGGGGACTACACCTTC

J: TRBJ2-2
V: TRBV2
size: -
D: -
CDR3: CASSGGVSANTGELFF
DNA: TGTGCCAGCAGTGGAGGGGTTTCGGCGAACACCGGGGAGCTGTTTTTT

J: TRBJ2-1
V: TRBV6-6
size: -
D: TRBD1
CDR3: CASSYLTGDLYNEQFF
DNA: TGTGCCAGCAGTTATTTGACAGGGGACCTCTACAATGAGCAGTTCTTC

J: TRBJ2-7
V: TRBV9
size: -
D: -
CDR3: CASSKGGGGTYEQYF
DNA: TGTGCCAGCAGCAAAGGAGGGGGAGGGACCTACGAGCAGTACTTC

J: TRBJ2-2
V: TRBV4-3
size: once
D: TRBD1
CDR3: CASSHDTGAGTTGELFF
DNA: TGCGCCAGCAGCCACGATACAGGGGCCGGAACCACCGGGGAGCTGTTTTTT

J: TRBJ1-5
V: TRBV30
size: -
D: -
CDR3: CAWSMDPLPNQPQHF
DNA: TGTGCCTGGAGCATGGATCCCCTCCCCAATCAGCCCCAGCATTTT

J: TRBJ1-2
V: TRBV7-9
size: -
D: TRBD1
CDR3: CASSLADRTANYGYTF
DNA: TGTGCCAGCAGCTTAGCGGACAGGACAGCTAACTATGGCTACACCTTC

J: TRBJ2-2
V: TRBV6-1
size: -
D: TRBD1
CDR3: CASSEGDREVGGELFF
DNA: TGTGCCAGCAGTGAAGGGGACAGGGAAGTAGGCGGGGAGCTGTTTTTT

J: TRBJ2-7
V: TRBV27
size: -
D: -
CDR3: CASSLPGAYEQYF
DNA: TGTGCCAGCAGTTTACCCGGAGCCTACGAGCAGTACTTC

J: TRBJ2-7
V: TRBV29-1
size: -
D: -
CDR3: CSVEVVGYEQYF
DNA: TGCAGCGTTGAAGTAGTGGGCTACGAGCAGTACTTC

J: TRBJ2-1
V: TRBV7-9
size: -
D: TRBD2
CDR3: CASSRSKGLAGSYNEQFF
DNA: TGTGCCAGCAGCCGTTCGAAGGGACTAGCGGGATCGTACAATGAGCAGTTCTTC

J: TRBJ1-2
V: TRBV27
size: -
D: TRBD1
CDR3: CASSLSQRGTGVYGYTF
DNA: TGTGCCAGCAGTTTATCCCAACGCGGGACAGGGGTGTATGGCTACACCTTC

J: TRBJ2-3
V: TRBV27
size: -
D: TRBD1
CDR3: CASESGQAQYF
DNA: TGTGCCAGCGAAAGCGGACAGGCGCAGTATTTT

J: TRBJ2-7
V: TRBV7-2
size: -
D: TRBD2
CDR3: CASSLDWLAGAYEQYF
DNA: TGTGCCAGCAGCTTAGATTGGCTAGCGGGAGCTTACGAGCAGTACTTC

J: TRBJ1-5
V: TRBV10-3
size: -
D: -
CDR3: CAISEDYSNQPQHF
DNA: TGTGCCATCAGTGAGGATTATAGCAATCAGCCCCAGCATTTT

J: TRBJ2-1
V: TRBV11-2
size: -
D: -
CDR3: CASSLEGSFEQFF
DNA: TGTGCCAGCAGCTTAGAAGGTAGCTTCGAGCAGTTCTTC

J: TRBJ2-3
V: TRBV27
size: -
D: TRBD1
CDR3: CASSLRDRVLYF
DNA: TGTGCCAGCAGTCTCCGGGACAGGGTTTTGTATTTT

J: TRBJ1-5
V: TRBV7-8
size: once
D: TRBD1
CDR3: CASTPDRGPSNQPQHF
DNA: TGTGCCAGCACCCCCGACAGGGGCCCCTCGAATCAGCCCCAGCATTTT

J: TRBJ1-2
V: TRBV5-1
size: -
D: TRBD1
CDR3: CASSLAEGARGYTF
DNA: TGCGCCAGCAGCTTGGCCGAGGGGGCTAGAGGCTACACCTTC